Included here is one T cell receptor (beta chain) sequence, with context. RNA transcripts were the template for amplifying TCR beta CDR3 regions. Primed by the HTBI set, a first-round RT-PCR was run on the TCR CDR3. TCRdb processed the multiplex PCR reads anew with MiXCR; each CDR3 protein has one entry. The table shows about 270,000 distinct CDR3 sequences, with over 20% occurring only once. V gave up 7 bases and J gave up 3 bases, with 9 bases separating them. Germline assignment: CDR1 LGHDT and CDR2 YNNKEL (reference sequence). The CDR3 has 12 residues. Ophthalmopathy in the patients scored at least 3 on Clinical Activity Score and at least 4 on NOSPECS grade, lasting under 3 months. The sample belongs to a study of T cells in Graves' hyperthyroidism and ophthalmopathy.

V gene TRBV3-1 combines with J gene TRBJ1-1; D call uncertain. Sequences were obtained from blood. The sequence was collected from a man under 40 with Graves' ophthalmopathy. The CDR3 nucleotides are TGTGCCAGCATCGGGCAGTACACTGAAGCTTTCTTT. Translation gives CASIGQYTEAFF. The variable domain in full, completed from reference TRBV3-1 and TRBJ1-1, reads DTAVSQTPKYLVTQMGNDKSIKCEQNLGHDTMYWYKQDSKKFLKIMFSYNNKELIINETVPNRFSPKSPDKAHLNLHINSLELGDSAVYFCASIGQYTEAFFGQGTRLTVV.